This passage covers 28 T cell receptor beta chains from one sample sequenced in a study of response to subunit inactivated influenza vaccine. TCRdb fed the RT-PCR reads into MiXCR, producing one record per CDR3 protein. The table shows 280,000 or so distinct CDR3 sequences, with roughly a fifth occurring only once. The specimen comprised PBMCs from blood, sampled about 20 months after vaccination. These receptors all come from a man aged 45-69 years who received an inactivated influenza vaccine.

This chain joins TRBV20-1 and TRBJ1-4; no clear D gene. CDR1 DFQATT and CDR2 SNEGSKA come from the germline V gene (reference sequence). The V end lost 6 bases, the J end lost 1 base, and 9 bases lay between the germline ends. The CDR3 has 13 amino acids. The CDR3 DNA is TGCAGTGCCGCTATTGGAACTAATGAAAAACTGTTTTTT. Protein sequence: CSAAIGTNEKLFF.

This clonotype has just a few counts. The chain couples TRBV4-3 to TRBJ2-2; 9 positions agree with TRBD1. Germline CDR1 and CDR2: LGHNA and YSLEER. V shed 0 bases and J 6 bases; nucleotides not matched to a gene: 11. The CDR3 has 18 residues. CDR3 loop: CASSQETTTGGASGELFF. DNA for the CDR3: TGCGCCAGCAGCCAAGAAACCACCACAGGGGGCGCCTCCGGGGAGCTGTTTTTT.

A few counts support this clonotype. The rearrangement links TRBV20-1 to TRBJ1-5, with no clear D. Trimming took 3 bases from V and 6 from J, leaving 9 bases between them. Germline assignment: CDR1 DFQATT and CDR2 SNEGSKA (reference sequence). CDR3 size: 12 residues. The CDR3 protein is CSASEGTQPQHF. The CDR3 DNA follows: TGCAGTGCTAGCGAGGGTACTCAGCCCCAGCATTTT.

This chain uses TRBV5-1 with TRBJ2-1; 11 bases agree with TRBD2. The CDR3 length is 15 residues. The V gene end was trimmed by 6 bases and the J gene end by 3 bases; junction bases not matched to a gene: 5. Germline lookup yields CDR1 SGHRS and CDR2 YFSETQ. Here the CDR3 DNA reads TGCGCCAGCACGACTAGCGGGGAGAACTACAATGAGCAGTTCTTC. Translated, it gives CASTTSGENYNEQFF.

The chain links TRBV27 to TRBJ1-6; TRBD1 matches at 7 bases. Per the germline V gene, CDR1 is MNHEY and CDR2 is SMNVEV (reference sequence). The CDR3 runs 14 residues. V gave up 5 bases and J gave up 11 bases; unmatched junction bases: 9. As DNA, the CDR3 is TGTGCCAGCAGTCCCGGACAGGCTTTGGCACCCCTCCACTTT. Protein: CASSPGQALAPLHF.

The table lists this clonotype with a few counts. The rearrangement links TRBV29-1 to TRBJ2-7; tentative D call: TRBD1 (5 bases). Germline V CDR1 and CDR2: SQVTM, ANQGSEA. The CDR3 spans 11 residues. V shed 3 bases and J shed 4 bases, with 7 bases lying between them. CDR3 amino acids: CSVDAGYEQYF. The DNA for the CDR3 is TGCAGCGTTGATGCAGGGTACGAGCAGTACTTC.

As concerns this clonotype: Because the CDR3's place on the DNA is in doubt, the DNA is left out and the CDR3 is given as listed by TCRdb. This chain joins TRBV12-3 or TRBV12-4 and TRBJ1-3; the table calls TRBD1, which could not be checked here. The CDR3 is 16 residues long, counting both termini. The CDR3 here is CASSSSGREAGNTIYF.

V and J are TRBV28 and TRBJ2-5, with a tentative D call TRBD1 (6 bases). Deletions cut 4 bases from V and 1 base from J, with 16 bases between. Germline CDR1 reads MDHEN; CDR2 reads SYDVKM. The CDR3 spans 16 residues. CDR3 nucleotides: TGTGCCAGCAGTTCGTTCATAGGACAGACCCAAGAGACCCAGTACTTC. This codes for CASSSFIGQTQETQYF.

The rearrangement uses TRBV4-2 and TRBJ2-6; D gene ambiguous. V was cut by 0 bases and J by 1 base, with 7 bases left in between. The CDR3 is made up of 16 amino acids. Germline CDR1 LGHNA, CDR2 YNFKEQ. The CDR3 bases are TGTGCCAGCAGCCAAGATCAACAGTCTGGGGCCAACGTCCTGACTTTC. Protein: CASSQDQQSGANVLTF.

The chain couples TRBV6-1 to TRBJ1-4; D call uncertain. Germline V lookup: CDR1 MNHNS, CDR2 SASEGT. V gave up 2 bases and J gave up 4 bases, with 5 bases separating them. CDR3 size: 13 residues. The CDR3 loop is CASSERFNEKLFF. Here the CDR3 DNA reads TGTGCCAGCAGTGAAAGGTTTAATGAAAAACTGTTTTTT.

A few counts support this clonotype. The chain couples TRBV5-1 to TRBJ1-5; no definite D call. Germline CDR1 and CDR2: SGHRS and YFSETQ. This CDR3 has 14 residues. V lost 7 bases and J 6 bases, leaving 17 bases between the germline ends. Here the CDR3 reads CASGPGNSGQPQHF. CDR3 in DNA: TGCGCCAGCGGTCCTGGTAATTCGGGTCAGCCCCAGCATTTT. The entire variable domain, with the rest obtained from reference TRBV5-1 and TRBJ1-5, is as follows: KAGVTQTPRYLIKTRGQQVTLSCSPISGHRSVSWYQQTPGQGLQFLFEYFSETQRNKGNFPGRFSGRQFSNSRSEMNVSTLELGDSALYLCASGPGNSGQPQHFGDGTRLSIL.

Worth noting for this clonotype: The final CDR3 position lacks the conserved phenylalanine or tryptophan, pointing to a likely read error. V gene TRBV3-1 combines with J gene TRBJ1-2; D ambiguous. Between the trimmed V and J ends, which lost 2 bases and 5 bases, there was a span of 9 bases. CDR1 is LGHDT and CDR2 is YNNKEL in the germline V gene (reference sequence). The CDR3 is made up of 13 amino acids. The CDR3, as DNA: TGTGCCAGCAGCCAAAAGGGTGGGTATGGCTACACCTGC. Residues: CASSQKGGYGYTC.

The chain is built from TRBV7-9 and TRBJ1-4; TRBD1 agrees at 7 bases. The CDR3 length is 15 residues. Germline assignment: CDR1 SEHNR and CDR2 FQNEAQ (reference sequence). Unmatched junction bases numbered 7, after V lost 5 bases and J lost 4 bases. The CDR3 sequence: CASSLSGTVNEKLFF. The CDR3 coding sequence is TGTGCCAGCAGCCTATCCGGGACAGTTAATGAAAAACTGTTTTTT.

This clonotype was counted a few times. This sequence joins TRBV12-3 or TRBV12-4 and TRBJ2-2; 7 nucleotides line up with TRBD1. The CDR3 has 15 amino acids. Germline trimming cut 11 bases from V and 2 bases from J; bases unmatched to any gene: 11. Here the CDR3 DNA reads TGTGCCCTAAGGGGGCAGGGTGGAAACACCGGGGAGCTGTTTTTT. Translation: CALRGQGGNTGELFF.

In its sample, this clonotype was seen many times. The rearrangement joins TRBV7-8 to TRBJ2-2; no clear D gene. Germline CDR1 SGHVS, CDR2 FQNEAQ. Trimming stripped 1 base from V and 8 bases from J, with 11 bases between. The CDR3 length is 14 residues. This chain's CDR3 is CASSLGRRRGELFF. The CDR3 DNA sequence: TGTGCCAGCAGCTTAGGACGGCGCCGGGGGGAGCTGTTTTTT.

The rearrangement joins TRBV6-2 or TRBV6-3 to TRBJ2-2; TRBD2 might be the D (5 bases). V lost 2 bases to trimming and J lost 5 bases, with 9 bases between them. This CDR3 has 14 residues. CDR1 and CDR2 from the germline V gene are MNHEY and SVGEGT. The CDR3 DNA reads as TGTGCCAGCAGTTACCTACTAGTTACCGGGGAGCTGTTTTTT. The encoded protein is CASSYLLVTGELFF.

The table lists this clonotype with a few counts. V is TRBV11-1 and J is TRBJ1-3; 11 bases fit TRBD1. CDR3 length equals 18 residues. The germline gives CDR1 SGHAT, CDR2 FQDESV (reference sequence). The junction had 11 bases not matched to a gene; V was cut back by 5 bases and J by 2 bases. The CDR3 bases are TGTGCCAGCAGCCCGGGACAGGGGGAGAAGATGGCTGGAAACACCATATATTTT. Encoded protein: CASSPGQGEKMAGNTIYF.

This clonotype came up many times. The V and J genes are TRBV12-3 or TRBV12-4 and TRBJ1-2, with a weak D call TRBD1 (6 bases). The CDR3 contains 14 residues. Deletions cut 6 bases from V and 5 bases from J, with 16 bases between. The CDR3 DNA reads TGTGCCAGCAGCATAGGACTTCAGGGGTATGGCTACACCTTC. It is translated as CASSIGLQGYGYTF.

The chain combines TRBV4-3 with TRBJ1-2; 9 positions match TRBD1. Unmatched junction bases numbered 7, after V lost 1 base and J lost 1 base. The germline CDR1 and CDR2 sequences are LGHNA and YSLEER. CDR3 length: 17 amino acids. The DNA for the CDR3 is TGCGCCAGCAGCCAAGGGGTCAACAGGGGGCGTAACTATGGCTACACCTTC. Its protein is CASSQGVNRGRNYGYTF.

The rearrangement uses TRBV7-9 and TRBJ1-2; 7 nucleotides match TRBD1. J lost 0 bases, V lost 7 bases, and 5 bases had no gene match. This CDR3 is 14 amino acids long. Germline V CDR1 and CDR2: SEHNR, FQNEAQ (reference sequence). The chain's CDR3 is CASTGTVPNYGYTF. In DNA, the CDR3 is TGTGCCAGCACCGGGACAGTGCCTAACTATGGCTACACCTTC.

V usage is TRBV4-3 and J usage is TRBJ2-7, with D uncertain. The CDR3 consists of 13 residues. Trimming removed 0 bases at V and 2 bases at J, with 5 bases between. Germline V gene data show CDR1 as LGHNA and CDR2 as YSLEER. The CDR3 is CASSQDLPYEQYF. CDR3 DNA sequence: TGCGCCAGCAGCCAAGACTTGCCCTACGAGCAGTACTTC.

J is TRBJ1-1 and V is TRBV20-1, with D possibly TRBD1 on 6 matching bases. Trimming shortened V by 0 bases and J by 10 bases, and 18 bases separated the two germline ends. The CDR3 runs 14 residues. The germline CDR1 and CDR2 sequences are DFQATT and SNEGSKA (reference sequence). DNA of the CDR3: TGCAGTGCTAGAGAACCTGTGGGGTCAGGGGCAGCTTTCTTT. The encoded protein is CSAREPVGSGAAFF.

Worth noting for this clonotype: It is likely a read error, because the conserved phenylalanine at the end of the CDR3 is missing. For the CDR3, the DNA is TGCAGCGGCTGGGCGAACACCGGGGAGCTGTTTTCT. Residues: CSGWANTGELFS. The V and J genes are TRBV29-1 and TRBJ2-2, with D unresolved. Germline CDR1 is SQVTM and CDR2 is ANQGSEA. Trimming removed 7 bases at V and 0 bases at J, with 6 bases between. The CDR3 is 12 residues long.

The chain has TRBV20-1 and TRBJ2-1; 10 nucleotides match TRBD2. This CDR3 region has 16 residues. The germline V gene has CDR1 DFQATT and CDR2 SNEGSKA (reference sequence). J lost 9 bases, V lost 0 bases, and 11 bases had no gene match. CDR3 protein: CSARDLPSGSISEQFF. The CDR3 DNA reads as TGCAGTGCTAGAGACCTGCCTAGCGGGAGTATAAGTGAGCAGTTCTTC.

This chain joins TRBV7-2 and TRBJ2-2, with D perhaps matching TRBD2 (5 bases). Germline V CDR1 and CDR2: SGHTA, FQGNSA. This CDR3 contains 16 residues. Deletions cut 2 bases from V and 6 bases from J, with 16 bases between. CDR3 sequence (DNA): TGTGCCAGCAGCTTAAACGTCGGGGAGAGCGCCGGGGAGCTGTTTTTT. Residues: CASSLNVGESAGELFF.

There are many counts of this clonotype. V and J are TRBV12-3 or TRBV12-4 and TRBJ1-1; D uncertain. Trimming shortened V by 4 bases and J by 5 bases, and 5 bases separated the two germline ends. This CDR3 spans 11 amino acids. CDR3 bases: TGTGCCAGCAGTTCCATTACTGAAGCTTTCTTT. Translating gives CASSSITEAFF.

This rearrangement joins TRBV10-3 to TRBJ2-1; maybe TRBD2 (5 bases). Trimming removed 8 bases from V and 6 bases from J, with 17 bases in between. Per germline, CDR1 ENHRY and CDR2 SYGVKD. The CDR3 has 14 residues. CDR3 protein: CAIADSVGRNEQFF. The CDR3 DNA follows: TGTGCCATCGCTGATAGCGTCGGGCGCAATGAGCAGTTCTTC.

This rearrangement joins TRBV9 to TRBJ2-1, with D unresolved. V was cut by 3 bases and J by 7 bases, with 5 bases left in between. The CDR3 is 11 amino acids. From germline, CDR1 is SGDLS and CDR2 YYNGEE. The DNA of the CDR3 is TGTGCCAGCAGCGGGTTTAATGAGCAGTTCTTC. Protein product: CASSGFNEQFF. Full variable domain (missing parts from reference TRBV9 and TRBJ2-1): DSGVTQTPKHLITATGQRVTLRCSPRSGDLSVYWYQQSLDQGLQFLIQYYNGEERAKGNILERFSAQQFPDLHSELNLSSLELGDSALYFCASSGFNEQFFGPGTRLTVL.